These 21 T cell receptor beta chains were all obtained from the same sample, sequenced in a study of molecular identifiers for immune sequencing clone quantification. Via MiXCR, TCRdb re-called the PCR reads, giving one row per CDR3 protein. Among approximately 630,000 distinct CDR3 sequences listed, roughly 27% were seen once. Sequenced sample: naive CD8+ T cells from blood, with Jurkat cell RNA spiked in. The subset denotes: FACS-sorted CD8+CD4-CCR7+CD45RA+ naive T cells. These receptors were taken from a human donor in good health. Some libraries in this study had Jurkat cell RNA spiked in.

This clonotype was counted only a few times. The rearrangement links TRBV4-3 to TRBJ2-3; D remains unclear. Germline loops: CDR1 LGHNA, CDR2 YSLEER. Trimming removed 0 bases at V and 0 bases at J, with 7 bases between. This CDR3 is built from 15 residues. CDR3 sequence: CASSQEPLSTDTQYF. In nucleotides, the CDR3 is TGCGCCAGCAGCCAAGAACCGCTTAGCACAGATACGCAGTATTTT.

This clonotype was seen a handful of times. The chain employs TRBV2 and TRBJ2-5; D remains ambiguous. The CDR3 totals 16 residues. Between the trimmed V and J ends, which lost 1 base and 3 bases, there was a span of 15 bases. Germline V gives CDR1 SNHLY, CDR2 FYNNEI. CDR3 in amino acids: CASSEGSKSTKETQYF. In DNA form, the CDR3 reads TGTGCCAGCAGTGAAGGGTCGAAGTCTACCAAAGAGACCCAGTACTTC.

This clonotype was counted between two and nine times. The chain joins TRBV3-1 to TRBJ1-4, with D unresolved. The germline V and J ends were trimmed by 1 base and 7 bases, with 4 bases remaining between them. From germline, CDR1 is LGHDT and CDR2 YNNKEL (reference sequence). The CDR3 consists of 12 residues. Written as DNA, the CDR3 is TGTGCCAGCAGCCAAGGTGGTGAAAAACTGTTTTTT. Encoded protein: CASSQGGEKLFF.

This clonotype was seen a handful of times. J is TRBJ2-7 and V is TRBV20-1; 9 nucleotides agree with TRBD2. The CDR3 extends over 14 amino acids. Germline V CDR1 and CDR2: DFQATT, SNEGSKA (reference sequence). The V gene end was trimmed by 0 bases and the J gene end by 3 bases; junction bases not matched to a gene: 3. The CDR3 protein is CSARDPLAGYEQYF. The CDR3, as DNA: TGCAGTGCTAGAGATCCACTAGCGGGCTACGAGCAGTACTTC.

This chain connects TRBV6-2 or TRBV6-3 to TRBJ2-1, with 13 nucleotides matching TRBD2. The CDR3 runs to 15 residues. V lost 4 bases to trimming and J lost 8 bases; unmatched junction nucleotides: 5. The germline V gene has CDR1 MNHEY and CDR2 SVGEGT. CDR3: CASSWTSGSRDEQFF. DNA of the CDR3: TGTGCCAGCAGTTGGACTAGCGGGAGTAGGGATGAGCAGTTCTTC.

This clonotype showed up many times. The chain has TRBV13 and TRBJ2-7; tentatively, D is TRBD1 or TRBD2 (6 bases each). The CDR3 is made up of 20 amino acids. Germline loops: CDR1 PRHDT, CDR2 FYEKMQ (reference sequence). Trimming shortened V by 1 base and J by 2 bases, and 27 bases separated the two germline ends. The CDR3 reads CASSLEGTRKGTGVPYEQYF. In DNA form, the CDR3 reads TGTGCCAGCAGCTTAGAAGGGACAAGGAAGGGGACGGGGGTCCCCTACGAGCAGTACTTC.

This clonotype has more than one count but fewer than ten. This chain links TRBV7-3 with TRBJ2-1, with D unclear. Trimming removed 0 bases at V and 1 base at J, with 7 bases between. This CDR3 region has 15 residues. Germline V gives CDR1 SGHTA, CDR2 FQGTGA. CDR3 nucleotides: TGTGCCAGCAGCTTAACTTACAGTTCCTACAATGAGCAGTTCTTC. It codes for CASSLTYSSYNEQFF.

This clonotype showed up many times. The rearrangement uses TRBV28 and TRBJ1-5; D perhaps matches TRBD1 (6 bases). CDR1 and CDR2 (germline): MDHEN, SYDVKM. The V and J ends lost 3 bases and 7 bases respectively, with 19 bases between them. This CDR3 comprises 16 residues. CDR3 nucleotides: TGTGCCAGCAGTTTGGGGACAACCGTAGCAGGGCAGCCCCAGCATTTT. Translating it yields CASSLGTTVAGQPQHF.

This clonotype was detected many times. The J gene is TRBJ1-1, the V gene TRBV6-2 or TRBV6-3, with a possible D match to TRBD1 (6 bases). V lost 6 bases, J lost 4 bases, and 15 bases lay in between. The length of the CDR3 is 14 residues. Germline V gives CDR1 MNHEY, CDR2 SVGEGT. CDR3 sequence reads: CASSLTGSGTEAFF. CDR3 bases: TGTGCCAGCAGCCTCACAGGGTCGGGCACTGAAGCTTTCTTT.

Comments on this clonotype: A read error is possible here, since a much larger clone lies one base away. V and J are TRBV5-4 and TRBJ2-3; TRBD2 might be the D (5 bases). V was clipped by 7 bases and J by 1 base, with 16 bases between them. The CDR3 has 15 amino acids. Germline V gene lookup returns CDR1 SGHNT and CDR2 YYREEE (reference sequence). The CDR3 region has the DNA TGTGCCAGCGGCTCGCTGGAGGACGGCACAGATACGCAGTATTTT. Translated, it gives CASGSLEDGTDTQYF.

The chain joins TRBV23-1 to TRBJ2-7; D is possibly TRBD2 (6 bases). TRBV23-1 is given ORF status, its function remaining uncertain. Between the trimmed V and J ends, which lost 6 bases and 4 bases, there was a span of 28 bases. This CDR3 is built from 18 residues. CDR3 amino acids: CASSPLSLLGTPLYEQYF. The CDR3 DNA sequence: TGCGCCAGCAGCCCCCTTAGCTTACTCGGGACTCCCCTATACGAGCAGTACTTC.

This clonotype has just a few counts. V is TRBV28 and J is TRBJ1-1, with D unclear. The germline CDR1 and CDR2 sequences are MDHEN and SYDVKM. The CDR3 sequence is 13 residues long. V lost 7 bases, J lost 8 bases, and 17 bases lay in between. This chain's CDR3 is CASTLIGSLEAFF. The CDR3 DNA sequence: TGTGCCAGCACCCTCATCGGGTCTCTGGAAGCTTTCTTT.

V gene TRBV6-2 or TRBV6-3 combines with J gene TRBJ1-1; the D is unclear. The CDR3 consists of 13 residues. The germline CDR1 and CDR2 sequences are MNHEY and SVGEGT. The V and J ends lost 6 bases and 5 bases respectively, with 13 bases between them. This CDR3 reads CASRILQRTEAFF. The CDR3 DNA is TGTGCCAGCAGAATTCTGCAGCGAACTGAAGCTTTCTTT.

About this clonotype: With a much larger clone just one base away, this may be a read error. The gene calls are TRBV30 and TRBJ2-7, with a possible D match to TRBD1 (5 bases). Germline CDR1 is GTSNPN and CDR2 is SVGIG (reference sequence). The CDR3 is made up of 10 amino acids. V was cut by 2 bases and J by 9 bases, with 8 bases left in between. DNA for the CDR3: TGTGCCTGGAGTCAGGGTCCGCAGTACTTC. Translated, it gives CAWSQGPQYF.

The chain links TRBV18 to TRBJ1-5, with TRBD1 as a possible D gene (5 bases). The end of the DNA fits TRBJ2-3 better, so the J call may be wrong. Germline V gene data show CDR1 as KGHSH and CDR2 as LQKENI. This CDR3 has 15 amino acids. The CDR3 loop reads CASSPTEPSNQPQYF. The CDR3, as DNA: TGTGCCAGCTCACCGACAGAACCCAGCAATCAGCCCCAGTATTTT.

Of note for this clonotype: It is likely a read error, because the conserved phenylalanine at the end of the CDR3 is missing. V gene TRBV24-1 combines with J gene TRBJ2-1; 8 bases are shared with TRBD2. Germline assignment: CDR1 KGHDR and CDR2 SFDVKD. The CDR3 covers 14 residues. V gave up 2 bases and J gave up 9 bases; unmatched junction bases: 5. The CDR3 DNA is TGTGCCACCAGTGATTCTGCCCGGGAGGGTGAGCAGTTCCTC. Translating gives CATSDSAREGEQFL.

Ten or more counts support this clonotype. CDR3 coding DNA: TGTGCCAGCAGCCCGGACCCGAGCTCCTACAATGAGCAGTTCTTC. This encodes CASSPDPSSYNEQFF. This chain connects TRBV5-4 to TRBJ2-1; no definite D call. V was shortened by 4 bases and J by 0 bases, with 11 bases between the two germline ends. Germline loops: CDR1 SGHNT, CDR2 YYREEE (reference sequence). The CDR3 sequence is 15 residues long.

This clonotype showed up many times. The chain is built from TRBV12-3 or TRBV12-4 and TRBJ2-2, with D possibly being TRBD1 (5 bases). The V end was cut by 6 bases, the J end by 5 bases, with 13 bases between. CDR3 length: 14 amino acids. DNA of the CDR3: TGTGCCAGCAGCAAACCGCAGGGAACCGGGGAGCTGTTTTTT. This encodes CASSKPQGTGELFF.

To note about this clonotype: Germline and junction disagree at one end, which may indicate a read error. CDR3 amino acids: CASSYWTSGDDNEQLF. The CDR3 DNA sequence: TGTGCCAGCAGTTACTGGACTAGCGGAGACGACAATGAGCAGCTCTTC. The chain recombines TRBV6-5 with TRBJ2-1; TRBD2 aligns across 10 bases. The CDR3 spans 16 residues. Per the germline V gene, CDR1 is MNHEY and CDR2 is SVGAGI.

Ten or more counts support this clonotype. This chain joins TRBV20-1 and TRBJ2-7; D is unclear. Germline CDR1 and CDR2: DFQATT and SNEGSKA (reference sequence). Trimming stripped 4 bases from V and 0 bases from J, with 7 bases between. The CDR3 spans 12 residues. The CDR3 here is CSATPGSYEQYF. The CDR3, as DNA: TGCAGTGCTACCCCCGGCTCCTACGAGCAGTACTTC.

The rearrangement links TRBV7-6 to TRBJ2-7; possible D gene TRBD1, 6 bases. CDR3 length: 13 amino acids. Trimming took off 8 bases at V and 5 bases at J, with 16 bases between the two ends. Germline assignment: CDR1 SGHVS and CDR2 FNYEAQ. CDR3 coding DNA: TGTGCCAGCGTCAGGGGTGTCCCCAACGAGCAGTACTTC. This codes for CASVRGVPNEQYF.